A single sample is the source of the 10 T cell receptor beta chains below, sequenced in a study of T cell changes during pregnancy in multiple sclerosis. TCRdb keeps only in-frame clones here, not all; method: immunoSEQ multiplex PCR. Of about 80,000 clones listed, roughly 91% are singletons. Material: peripheral blood, obtained after pregnancy. These receptors all come from a female donor in good health, enrolled as a control in a pregnancy study.

The chain uses TRBV4-1 and TRBJ2-3; 13 positions match TRBD2. Unmatched junction bases numbered 5, after V lost 6 bases and J lost 2 bases. Germline lookup yields CDR1 MGHRA and CDR2 YSYEKL. The CDR3 has 16 amino acids. CDR3 protein: CASRETSGGTTDTQYF. The CDR3 DNA sequence: TGCGCCAGCAGGGAGACTAGCGGGGGGACCACAGATACGCAGTATTTT.

This chain joins TRBV5-6 and TRBJ2-7, with 7 bases identical to TRBD1. The J segment lost 2 bases and the V segment lost 0 bases, leaving 5 bases of the junction unmatched. The CDR3 runs 15 residues. CDR1 and CDR2 (germline): SGHDT, YYEEEE. The CDR3 protein is CASSLVGGGPYEQYF. The CDR3 DNA reads as TGTGCCAGCAGCTTGGTAGGGGGCGGCCCCTACGAGCAGTACTTC.

This clone was detected only a few times. The chain employs TRBV11-2 and TRBJ1-1; 8 bases agree with TRBD1. V was clipped by 5 bases and J by 7 bases; unmatched bases: 12. Germline CDR1 SGHAT, CDR2 FQNNGV. The CDR3 loop spans 15 amino acids. The CDR3 loop is CASSPRQGSRGEAFF. In DNA, the CDR3 is TGTGCCAGCAGCCCGAGACAGGGGAGTAGGGGTGAAGCTTTCTTT.

The V gene is TRBV2, the J gene TRBJ2-7, with 11 positions matching TRBD2. V trimming: 6 bases; J trimming: 6 bases; junction bases outside the gene matches: 7. CDR1 and CDR2 (germline): SNHLY, FYNNEI. The CDR3 loop spans 14 amino acids. CDR3 sequence (DNA): TGTGCCAGCAGGCCGACTAGCGGGACCCTCGAGCAGTACTTC. Translation: CASRPTSGTLEQYF.

The chain combines TRBV9 with TRBJ1-3, with D unresolved. CDR3 size: 17 residues. Germline V gene data show CDR1 as SGDLS and CDR2 as YYNGEE. Trimming left V 4 bases short and J 4 bases short, with 21 bases between. The CDR3 nucleotides are TGTGCCAGCAGCCTCGACATTCAGGTCGGGAAAGGAAACACCATATATTTT. This codes for CASSLDIQVGKGNTIYF.

This rearrangement joins TRBV7-8 to TRBJ1-4; D might be TRBD1 (6 bases). Germline CDR1 is SGHVS and CDR2 is FQNEAQ. The germline V and J ends were trimmed by 8 bases and 0 bases, with 22 bases remaining between them. The CDR3 contains 18 residues. The CDR3 DNA reads TGTGCCAGCGGGTTGAGGGGGGGCGGATCGTCAACTAATGAAAAACTGTTTTTT. It is translated as CASGLRGGGSSTNEKLFF.

This chain uses TRBV5-1 with TRBJ2-5, with D maybe TRBD2 (6 bases). CDR1 is SGHRS and CDR2 is YFSETQ in the germline V gene. V lost 4 bases to trimming and J lost 4 bases, with 11 bases between them. The CDR3 extends over 13 amino acids. CDR3 in DNA: TGCGCCAGCAGCCCGGGACTTCCAGAGACCCAGTACTTC. It codes for CASSPGLPETQYF. Supplemented by reference TRBV5-1 and TRBJ2-5, the full variable domain reads KAGVTQTPRYLIKTRGQQVTLSCSPISGHRSVSWYQQTPGQGLQFLFEYFSETQRNKGNFPGRFSGRQFSNSRSEMNVSTLELGDSALYLCASSPGLPETQYFGPGTRLLVL.

The chain has TRBV5-5 and TRBJ2-2, with D possibly TRBD1 on 5 matching bases. CDR3 length: 15 amino acids. Between the trimmed V and J ends, which lost 0 bases and 2 bases, there was a span of 8 bases. In germline, CDR1 is SGHKS, CDR2 YYEKEE (reference sequence). In DNA, the CDR3 is TGTGCCAGCAGCTTGGTCAGGGTAAACACCGGGGAGCTGTTTTTT. Translation: CASSLVRVNTGELFF.

This chain connects TRBV7-2 to TRBJ1-4, with 10 bases matching TRBD1. CDR1 is SGHTA and CDR2 is FQGNSA in the germline V gene. The CDR3 totals 14 residues. V lost 8 bases to trimming and J lost 7 bases; unmatched junction nucleotides: 7. Written as DNA, the CDR3 is TGTGCCAGCGGACAGGGGGGCTATGGTGAAAAACTGTTTTTT. This gives the protein CASGQGGYGEKLFF.

The V and J genes are TRBV4-2 and TRBJ1-2; TRBD1 matches 7 bases. Looked up from germline, CDR1 is LGHNA and CDR2 is YNFKEQ. The ends lost 4 bases at V and 6 bases at J; junction bases unmatched: 8. This CDR3 spans 14 amino acids. In DNA, the CDR3 is TGTGCCAGCAGCCCCGCAGACAGGGCTCATGGCTACACCTTC. Its protein is CASSPADRAHGYTF.